Sequencing of this T cell receptor (beta chain) was carried out in a study of chemoradiotherapy in HPV16-positive cancers. Overall study: Candidate HPV-specific T-cell clones and common TCR motifs came from functional assays in a couple of HPV16-positive patients. General study points: The functional HPV-specific definition rests on just a couple of HPV16-positive patients.

The germline gives CDR1 SNHLY, CDR2 FYNNEI. V was cut by 5 bases and J by 4 bases, with 10 bases left in between. The CDR3 spans 13 residues. Repeated repertoire sampling spanned the course of chemoradiotherapy. This table comes from immunoSEQ multiplex PCR, and its TCRdb copy is limited to in-frame clones, with some not included. Of some 12,000 clones in the sample, 81% were seen once. As to this clone: Its cognate antigen is unknown.

This material was obtained from a patient who underwent chemoradiotherapy. The V gene is TRBV2, the J gene TRBJ2-3; no clear D gene. The origin of this receptor is a human donor with HPV-associated anogenital cancer. CDR3: CASSQEQADTQYF. CDR3 in DNA: TGTGCCAGCAGTCAGGAGCAAGCAGATACGCAGTATTTT.